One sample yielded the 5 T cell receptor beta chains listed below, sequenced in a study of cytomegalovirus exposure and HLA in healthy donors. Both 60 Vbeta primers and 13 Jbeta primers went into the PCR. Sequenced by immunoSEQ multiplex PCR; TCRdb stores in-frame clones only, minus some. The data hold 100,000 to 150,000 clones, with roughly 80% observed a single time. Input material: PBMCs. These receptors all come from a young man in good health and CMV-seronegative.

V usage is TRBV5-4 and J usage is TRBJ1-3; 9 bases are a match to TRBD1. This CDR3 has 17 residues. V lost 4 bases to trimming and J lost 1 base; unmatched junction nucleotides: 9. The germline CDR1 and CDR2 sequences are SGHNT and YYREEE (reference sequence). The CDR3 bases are TGTGCCAGCAGCCGACCGGGACAGGGTGCGTCTGGAAACACCATATATTTT. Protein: CASSRPGQGASGNTIYF.

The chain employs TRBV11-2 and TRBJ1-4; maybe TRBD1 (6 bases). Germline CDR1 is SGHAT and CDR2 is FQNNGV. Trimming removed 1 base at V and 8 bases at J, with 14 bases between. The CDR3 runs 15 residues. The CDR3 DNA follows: TGTGCCAGCAGCTTAGGGACAGCCAATACAGAAAAACTGTTTTTT. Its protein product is CASSLGTANTEKLFF.

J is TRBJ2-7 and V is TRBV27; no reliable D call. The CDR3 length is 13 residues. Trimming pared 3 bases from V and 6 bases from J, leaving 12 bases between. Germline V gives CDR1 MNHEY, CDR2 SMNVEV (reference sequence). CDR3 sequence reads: CASSFTPFGEQYF. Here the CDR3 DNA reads TGTGCCAGCAGTTTCACCCCCTTCGGCGAGCAGTACTTC.

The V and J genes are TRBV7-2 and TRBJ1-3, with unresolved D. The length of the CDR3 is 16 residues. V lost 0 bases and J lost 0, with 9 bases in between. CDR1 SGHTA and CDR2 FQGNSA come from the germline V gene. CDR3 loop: CASSLAGTASGNTIYF. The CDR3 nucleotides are TGTGCCAGCAGCTTAGCGGGTACAGCCTCTGGAAACACCATATATTTT.

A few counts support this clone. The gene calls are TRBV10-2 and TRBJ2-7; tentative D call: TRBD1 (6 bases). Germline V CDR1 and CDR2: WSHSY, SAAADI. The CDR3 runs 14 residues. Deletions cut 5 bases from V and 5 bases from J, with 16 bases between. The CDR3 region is CASSLDRYNNEQYF. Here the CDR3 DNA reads TGCGCCAGCAGTCTCGACAGGTACAATAACGAGCAGTACTTC.